The 16 T cell receptor beta chains reported below all come from one sample, sequenced in a study of cytomegalovirus exposure and HLA in healthy donors. Primers included in the PCR were 60 Vbeta and 13 Jbeta primers. Clones were sequenced by immunoSEQ multiplex PCR, and TCRdb holds only the in-frame ones, with some missing. The sample holds some 55,000 clones. The source material was PBMCs. These receptors were obtained from a man aged 18 to 29 in good health and CMV-seropositive.

The chain joins TRBV6-5 to TRBJ2-3; D ambiguous. The CDR3 has 13 residues. Trimming took off 6 bases at V and 0 bases at J, with 7 bases between the two ends. Germline V gene sequence: CDR1 MNHEY, CDR2 SVGAGI. This CDR3 is CASREMSTDTQYF. Written as DNA, the CDR3 is TGTGCCAGCAGAGAGATGAGCACAGATACGCAGTATTTT.

J is TRBJ2-3 and V is TRBV30; 10 bases agree with TRBD2. V lost 4 bases to trimming and J lost 3 bases; unmatched junction nucleotides: 1. The germline CDR1 and CDR2 sequences are GTSNPN and SVGIG (reference sequence). The CDR3 contains 13 residues. The CDR3 spells CAWTTSGTDTQYF. As DNA, the CDR3 is TGTGCCTGGACGACTAGCGGGACAGATACGCAGTATTTT.

The J gene is TRBJ2-7, the V gene TRBV11-3, with D possibly being TRBD2 (5 bases). Germline V CDR1 and CDR2: SGHNT, YENEEA. The CDR3 runs 16 residues. V dropped 1 base and J dropped 0 bases, with 13 bases sitting between them. The CDR3: CASSLGGGGRSYEQYF. The CDR3 DNA sequence: TGTGCCAGCAGCTTAGGCGGAGGCGGGCGCTCCTACGAGCAGTACTTC.

The chain has TRBV7-9 and TRBJ2-1; perhaps TRBD2 as D (5 bases). Trimming removed 0 bases from V and 1 base from J, with 7 bases in between. The germline CDR1 and CDR2 sequences are SEHNR and FQNEAQ (reference sequence). The CDR3 has 15 residues. The chain's CDR3 is CASSLAGASYNEQFF. In DNA form, the CDR3 reads TGTGCCAGCAGCTTAGCGGGAGCATCCTACAATGAGCAGTTCTTC.

V usage is TRBV9 and J usage is TRBJ2-7; possible D gene TRBD1, 6 bases. The V and J ends lost 3 bases and 0 bases respectively, with 19 bases between them. CDR1 and CDR2 from the germline V gene are SGDLS and YYNGEE. The CDR3 consists of 17 residues. The CDR3 spells CASSGSPQGPSSYEQYF. CDR3 in DNA: TGTGCCAGCAGCGGATCCCCACAGGGACCAAGCTCCTACGAGCAGTACTTC.

This chain uses TRBV6-5 with TRBJ1-5; TRBD1 is a possible D gene (5 bases). CDR3 length: 14 residues. Trimming took 4 bases from V and 3 from J, leaving 10 bases between them. Germline V lookup: CDR1 MNHEY, CDR2 SVGAGI. The CDR3 loop is CASSSSGNNQPQHF. The CDR3 DNA reads as TGTGCCAGCAGTTCTTCAGGGAACAATCAGCCCCAGCATTTT.

The J gene is TRBJ1-1, the V gene TRBV30; D gene uncertain. The CDR3 is 13 residues long. The V end lost 8 bases, the J end lost 2 bases, and 15 bases lay between the germline ends. Germline lookup yields CDR1 GTSNPN and CDR2 SVGIG (reference sequence). CDR3 amino acids: CAATKSGNTEAFF. The CDR3 nucleotides are TGTGCCGCAACTAAGTCCGGTAACACTGAAGCTTTCTTT.

CDR3 residues: CASSSTGGGPGNEQFF. The CDR3 DNA follows: TGTGCCAGCAGCTCGACTGGGGGAGGGCCGGGGAATGAGCAGTTCTTC. This chain connects TRBV7-3 to TRBJ2-1; 7 bases match TRBD2. Per the germline V gene, CDR1 is SGHTA and CDR2 is FQGTGA. The J segment lost 7 bases and the V segment lost 4 bases, leaving 13 bases of the junction unmatched. The CDR3 has 16 residues. The full variable domain, completed using reference TRBV7-3 and TRBJ2-1, is GAGVSQTPSNKVTEKGKYVELRCDPISGHTALYWYRQSLGQGPEFLIYFQGTGAADDSGLPNDRFFAVRPEGSVSTLKIQRTERGDSAVYLCASSSTGGGPGNEQFFGPGTRLTVL.

The chain has TRBV28 and TRBJ1-1; no clear D. The ends were cut back, 0 bases at V and 6 bases at J, with 11 bases in the middle. Germline V lookup: CDR1 MDHEN, CDR2 SYDVKM. The CDR3 is 14 amino acids. The CDR3 loop reads CASSLWNVEAEAFF. Written as DNA, the CDR3 is TGTGCCAGCAGTTTATGGAATGTCGAGGCTGAAGCTTTCTTT.

The chain is built from TRBV7-3 and TRBJ2-5; the match to TRBD1 covers 9 bases. Gene TRBJ2-7 matches the end of the DNA better, so the J call may be wrong. Germline V gene lookup returns CDR1 SGHTA and CDR2 FQGTGA. The CDR3 covers 14 residues. For the CDR3, the DNA is TGTGCCAGCAGCCCGACAGGGGGGGACCACGAGCAGTACTTC. Its translation: CASSPTGGDHEQYF.

This chain connects TRBV5-1 to TRBJ2-7; 9 bases match TRBD1. The CDR3 covers 16 residues. The junction had 12 bases not matched to a gene; V was cut back by 1 base and J by 7 bases. The germline CDR1 and CDR2 sequences are SGHRS and YFSETQ. CDR3 sequence (DNA): TGCGCCAGCAGCTTGACCTGGACAGGGGATTTTGGAGAGCAGTACTTC. This sequence encodes CASSLTWTGDFGEQYF.

In DNA form, the CDR3 reads TGCGCCAGCAGCCTAGGTCCGGAAAACATTCAGTACTTC. This encodes CASSLGPENIQYF. The chain carries TRBV5-1 and TRBJ2-4; D gene uncertain. Germline V gene sequence: CDR1 SGHRS, CDR2 YFSETQ. The CDR3 has 13 residues. The V end lost 4 bases, the J end lost 5 bases, and 10 bases lay between the germline ends.

The rearrangement joins TRBV5-4 to TRBJ1-2; D gene unclear. V lost 0 bases and J 0 bases, leaving 6 bases between the germline ends. Germline V CDR1 and CDR2: SGHNT, YYREEE (reference sequence). The CDR3 consists of 14 residues. CDR3 loop: CASSLGRPNYGYTF. The CDR3 DNA follows: TGTGCCAGCAGCTTGGGCAGGCCTAACTATGGCTACACCTTC. The full variable domain, with the rest looked up from reference TRBV5-4 and TRBJ1-2, is ETGVTQSPTHLIKTRGQQVTLRCSSQSGHNTVSWYQQALGQGPQFIFQYYREEENGRGNFPPRFSGLQFPNYSSELNVNALELDDSALYLCASSLGRPNYGYTFGSGTRLTVV.

The rearrangement joins TRBV30 to TRBJ1-5; D uncertain. This CDR3 contains 13 residues. The V end lost 4 bases, the J end lost 7 bases, and 14 bases lay between the germline ends. Germline V CDR1 and CDR2: GTSNPN, SVGIG (reference sequence). As DNA, the CDR3 is TGTGCCTGGACCCTTAACGGGGAGCAGCCCCAGCATTTT. Its protein is CAWTLNGEQPQHF.

The chain recombines TRBV5-1 with TRBJ1-4; 9 bases line up with TRBD1. CDR1 is SGHRS, CDR2 YFSETQ, per germline. V shed 0 bases, J shed 6 bases, and the junction held 3 bases outside the gene matches. CDR3 size: 15 residues. The CDR3 loop is CASSLDRGLYEKLFF. CDR3 bases: TGCGCCAGCAGCTTGGACAGGGGGCTTTATGAAAAACTGTTTTTT.

J is TRBJ2-1 and V is TRBV10-3; TRBD2 aligns across 10 bases. CDR1 and CDR2 from the germline V gene are ENHRY and SYGVKD. With 0 bases clipped from V and 0 bases from J, the junction kept 5 bases outside the gene matches. The CDR3 spans 18 residues. The CDR3 spells CAISESDPSGSSYNEQFF. CDR3 DNA sequence: TGTGCCATCAGTGAGTCGGACCCTAGCGGGAGCTCCTACAATGAGCAGTTCTTC.